The next 25 T cell receptor beta chains were all read from a single sample in a study of low-dose radiotherapy and immunotherapy resistance in tumors (dated by TCRdb to between 2021 and 2024). The listed sequencing device is Illumina MiniSeq. First-strand cDNA was synthesized using Superscript III and a set of TRAV- and TRBV-specific primers, so that both TCRalpha and TCRbeta chains were covered. A roughly 20-cycle PCR with Phusion amplified the TCRs, pairing a constant-region primer with the adapter that was attached to the V primers. TCRdb cleaned the public reads at Q25 with fastp, built clones with MiXCR and kept in-frame beta chains. Each CDR3 protein gets just one entry, which takes the most common genes and DNA from the rows behind it. Here the sample has nearly 95,000 distinct CDR3 sequences; 9% to 9.5% occur a single time. The ten biggest clones cover roughly 1% of the sample. The time point label here, explained by the study, means: before trial treatment.

Sample: PBMCs, taken before treatment. The receptor set was obtained from a male donor with prostate cancer.

This clonotype was seen at least ten times. The chain recombines TRBV13 with TRBJ2-2; perhaps TRBD2 as D (6 bases). The germline gives CDR1 PRHDT, CDR2 FYEKMQ (reference sequence). Trimming shortened V by 0 bases and J by 0 bases, and 8 bases separated the two germline ends. CDR3 length equals 16 residues. The CDR3 loop is CASSLGRGPNTGELFF. The CDR3 DNA follows: TGTGCCAGCAGCTTAGGGCGGGGTCCGAACACCGGGGAGCTGTTTTTT.

This clonotype has ten or more counts. The gene calls are TRBV6-5 and TRBJ2-7; 8 bases map to TRBD2. CDR1 is MNHEY, CDR2 SVGAGI, per germline. V dropped 10 bases and J dropped 6; count of bases not matched to a gene: 5. This CDR3 spans 11 amino acids. CDR3 region: CATGRVSEQYF. Here the CDR3 DNA reads TGTGCCACCGGGAGGGTCTCCGAGCAGTACTTC.

The chain links TRBV5-6 to TRBJ2-5, with D perhaps given as TRBD1 or TRBD2 (7 bases each). CDR1 and CDR2 from the germline V gene are SGHDT and YYEEEE. The CDR3 totals 15 residues. Trimming left V 0 bases short and J 5 bases short, with 14 bases between. The CDR3 DNA reads TGTGCCAGCAGCTTGGCGCGACAGGGAGGGGAGACCCAGTACTTC. This gives the protein CASSLARQGGETQYF.

This clonotype was observed at least ten times. The V gene is TRBV6-6, the J gene TRBJ2-6, with TRBD1 matching over 11 bases. After removal of 10 bases from V and 2 bases from J, the junction contained 10 bases not matched to a gene. Germline CDR1 is MNHNY and CDR2 is SVGAGI (reference sequence). The CDR3 runs to 17 residues. CDR3 DNA: TGTGCCACGATCGGGACAGGGGGATCTCCTGGGGCCAACGTCCTGACTTTC. Amino acids: CATIGTGGSPGANVLTF.

Details on this clonotype: This probably arose from a read error, given a far larger clone one base away. V gene TRBV9 combines with J gene TRBJ2-1; no clear D gene. The CDR3 is 13 residues long. Germline V gene data show CDR1 as SGDLS and CDR2 as YYNGEE. V was trimmed by 0 bases and J by 10 bases, leaving 11 bases between them. CDR3 loop: CASSVGPLNEQFF. For the CDR3, the DNA is TGTGCCAGCAGCGTAGGCCCCCTCAACGAGCAGTTCTTC. Variable domain in full (rest from reference TRBV9 and TRBJ2-1): DSGVTQTPKHLITATGQRVTLRCSPRSGDLSVYWYQQSLDQGLQFLIQYYNGEERAKGNILERFSAQQFPDLHSELNLSSLELGDSALYFCASSVGPLNEQFFGPGTRLTVL.

This clonotype was seen many times. V gene TRBV7-9 combines with J gene TRBJ2-5; 7 bases agree with TRBD2. The CDR3 sequence is 17 residues long. CDR1 SEHNR and CDR2 FQNEAQ come from the germline V gene (reference sequence). V gave up 5 bases and J gave up 5 bases; unmatched junction bases: 17. CDR3 nucleotide sequence: TGTGCCAGCAGCCCCTACCGACTAGCTGCTACCTGGGAGACCCAGTACTTC. Its protein product is CASSPYRLAATWETQYF.

As for this clonotype: Mismatch with germline at one junction end may stem from a read error. The chain couples TRBV20-1 to TRBJ1-1; weak D call: TRBD1 (5 bases). CDR1 DFQATT and CDR2 SNEGSKA come from the germline V gene (reference sequence). There are 15 residues in the CDR3. CDR3 nucleotides: TGCAGTTCTAGGGCCGGGAGCAGCAGGGACACTGAAGCTTTCTTT. The encoded protein is CSSRAGSSRDTEAFF.

This clonotype was recorded at least ten times. J is TRBJ1-1 and V is TRBV28; D is unclear. V was shortened by 11 bases and J by 1 base, with 5 bases between the two germline ends. Germline CDR1 reads MDHEN; CDR2 reads SYDVKM. The CDR3 totals 10 residues. In nucleotides, the CDR3 is TGTGCCTCAGCGAACACTGAAGCTTTCTTT. Its protein product is CASANTEAFF.

This clonotype occurred many times. The gene calls are TRBV7-2 and TRBJ1-2, with D possibly being TRBD1 (6 bases). Germline values: CDR1 SGHTA, CDR2 FQGNSA. Trimming took 2 bases from V and 8 from J, leaving 12 bases between them. The CDR3 is 13 amino acids. The CDR3 loop is CASSLYGQGGYTF. The CDR3 nucleotides read TGTGCCAGCAGCTTATACGGGCAGGGGGGCTACACCTTC.

This clonotype was counted at least ten times. The V and J genes are TRBV30 and TRBJ2-1; 8 nucleotides line up with TRBD1. CDR3 size: 16 residues. Germline CDR1 reads GTSNPN; CDR2 reads SVGIG (reference sequence). V gave up 1 base and J gave up 9 bases; unmatched junction bases: 14. The CDR3 is CAWSGGRTGKSGEQFF. In DNA form, the CDR3 reads TGTGCCTGGAGTGGTGGCAGGACAGGGAAGAGCGGTGAGCAGTTCTTC.

This clonotype was counted at least ten times. This chain's CDR3 is CASSLYSGLYNEQFF. CDR3 nucleotides: TGTGCCAGCAGCTTATACAGCGGCCTTTACAATGAGCAGTTCTTC. The gene calls are TRBV11-2 and TRBJ2-1; D is possibly TRBD2 (5 bases). V lost 2 bases, J lost 4 bases, and 12 bases lay in between. Germline V CDR1 and CDR2: SGHAT, FQNNGV. The CDR3 runs to 15 residues.

The sample holds many counts of this clonotype. The CDR3 is CASSQGGSGRFNEQFF. The CDR3 coding sequence is TGCGCCAGCAGCCAGGGAGGTAGCGGGAGGTTCAATGAGCAGTTCTTC. This chain links TRBV4-1 with TRBJ2-1; TRBD2 matches at 10 bases. The germline gives CDR1 MGHRA, CDR2 YSYEKL. There are 16 residues in the CDR3. The V segment lost 3 bases and the J segment 6 bases; nucleotides outside the gene matches: 8.

The table lists this clonotype with a few counts. The gene calls are TRBV5-1 and TRBJ2-7, with a possible D match to TRBD1 (6 bases). Germline CDR1 is SGHRS and CDR2 is YFSETQ. The CDR3 length is 14 residues. Trimming left V 3 bases short and J 3 bases short, with 13 bases between. This CDR3 reads CASSSRDTGYEQYF. In nucleotides, the CDR3 is TGCGCCAGCAGCTCTCGGGACACCGGCTACGAGCAGTACTTC.

This clonotype was seen repeatedly, ten times or more. Here the CDR3 reads CSARETNEKLFF. CDR3 DNA sequence: TGCAGTGCTAGAGAGACTAATGAAAAACTGTTTTTT. The chain couples TRBV20-1 to TRBJ1-4; D uncertain. The CDR3 length is 12 residues. CDR1 is DFQATT and CDR2 is SNEGSKA in the germline V gene (reference sequence). The V and J ends lost 0 bases and 2 bases respectively, with 1 base between them.

This clonotype was picked up many times. At one end, the junction sequence differs from germline, possibly due to a read error. The rearrangement links TRBV7-2 to TRBJ2-5, with D uncertain. Germline CDR1 and CDR2: SGHTA and FQGNSA. The CDR3 has 12 amino acids. CDR3: CASSLGSETQYF. Here the CDR3 DNA reads TGCGCCAGCAGCTTGGGATCGGAGACCCAGTACTTC.

This clonotype was counted many times. The V call is TRBV28, the J call TRBJ2-6, with TRBD2 matching 8 bases. The CDR3 runs to 16 residues. V shed 7 bases, J shed 4 bases, and the junction held 9 bases outside the gene matches. Germline lookup yields CDR1 MDHEN and CDR2 SYDVKM. CDR3 in amino acids: CASTLGGGNGANVLTF. In DNA, the CDR3 is TGTGCCAGCACCCTCGGCGGGGGGAACGGGGCCAACGTCCTGACTTTC.

This clonotype occurred many times. The chain recombines TRBV5-1 with TRBJ2-7; D gene uncertain. The CDR3 sequence is 11 residues long. Between the trimmed V and J ends, which lost 4 bases and 2 bases, there was a span of 4 bases. Germline loops: CDR1 SGHRS, CDR2 YFSETQ. This chain's CDR3 is CASSTPYEQYF. The CDR3 bases are TGCGCCAGCAGCACCCCCTACGAGCAGTACTTC.

This clonotype was recorded many times. One junction end does not reproduce the germline sequence, and a read error may be involved. The J gene is TRBJ2-7, the V gene TRBV20-1; TRBD2 agrees at 8 bases. Germline-derived CDR1 and CDR2 are DFQATT and SNEGSKA (reference sequence). CDR3 length equals 14 residues. CDR3 sequence (DNA): TGCAGTGCTAGAAGCGGACTAGCTTCCTCCGAGCAGTACTTC. This sequence encodes CSARSGLASSEQYF.

This clonotype was counted ten times or more. This chain links TRBV7-2 with TRBJ2-2; 9 bases agree with TRBD1. Germline V gene data show CDR1 as SGHTA and CDR2 as FQGNSA. This CDR3 is built from 16 residues. J was trimmed by 5 bases and V by 1 base; bases with no gene match: 5. CDR3: CASSLGYRGHTGELFF. CDR3 DNA sequence: TGTGCCAGCAGCTTAGGCTACAGGGGGCATACCGGGGAGCTGTTTTTT.

This clonotype was seen many times. This chain uses TRBV5-1 with TRBJ1-1; 8 nucleotides agree with TRBD1. Germline loops: CDR1 SGHRS, CDR2 YFSETQ. This CDR3 contains 15 residues. V was clipped by 2 bases and J by 6 bases; unmatched bases: 9. The CDR3 nucleotides are TGCGCCAGCAGCTTACGAGTGGACAGGGCCCCTGAAGCTTTCTTT. It encodes CASSLRVDRAPEAFF.

In this sample, this clonotype turned up many times. The chain uses TRBV12-3 or TRBV12-4 and TRBJ1-4; D not resolved. CDR3 length equals 13 residues. The V end lost 8 bases, the J end lost 8 bases, and 15 bases lay between the germline ends. CDR3 sequence reads: CASRDPDGEKLFF. The CDR3 region has the DNA TGTGCCAGCCGAGACCCCGACGGCGAAAAACTGTTTTTT.

This clonotype has ten or more counts. V gene TRBV9 combines with J gene TRBJ1-6; possibly TRBD1 for D (5 bases). Germline values: CDR1 SGDLS, CDR2 YYNGEE. V lost 3 bases to trimming and J lost 10 bases, with 17 bases between them. The CDR3 extends over 15 amino acids. CDR3 sequence (DNA): TGTGCCAGCAGCGCCGGGACCGCGCTATGGTCACCCCTCCACTTT. Protein: CASSAGTALWSPLHF.

In the case of this clonotype: The junction and the germline gene differ at one end; a read error may be behind it. The rearrangement joins TRBV3-1 to TRBJ2-1; 10 bases line up with TRBD2. The germline V gene encodes CDR1 LGHDT and CDR2 YNNKEL (reference sequence). The CDR3 is 15 amino acids. The CDR3 here is CASSQGLASFNEQFF. CDR3 in DNA: TGTGCCAGCAGCCAGGGACTAGCGTCCTTCAATGAGCAGTTCTTC.

There are many counts of this clonotype. This chain connects TRBV5-6 to TRBJ2-5, with 10 bases matching TRBD2. This CDR3 spans 16 amino acids. Germline CDR1 and CDR2: SGHDT and YYEEEE. V lost 4 bases and J lost 5; bases outside the gene matches: 11. The CDR3 reads CASSEDPGLATETQYF. The CDR3 DNA reads TGTGCCAGCAGCGAGGACCCGGGACTAGCGACGGAGACCCAGTACTTC. The full variable domain, in which reference TRBV5-6 and TRBJ2-5 provide the parts outside the CDR3, is DAGVTQSPTHLIKTRGQQVTLRCSPKSGHDTVSWYQQALGQGPQFIFQYYEEEERQRGNFPDRFSGHQFPNYSSELNVNALLLGDSALYLCASSEDPGLATETQYFGPGTRLLVL.

This clonotype was observed at least ten times. The chain combines TRBV12-3 or TRBV12-4 with TRBJ2-2; 10 nucleotides match TRBD1. The V and J ends lost 6 bases and 5 bases, in that order; junction bases with no gene match: 3. CDR3 length: 14 amino acids. The DNA for the CDR3 is TGTGCCAGCAGGGGGACAGGGGCGACCGGGGAGCTGTTTTTT. Protein: CASRGTGATGELFF.